These 27 T cell receptor beta chains came from one sample sequenced in a study of blood T cell repertoires in COVID-19. Clones were read by immunoSEQ multiplex PCR, and TCRdb kept only the in-frame ones, dropping some. The sample consists of 65,000 to 90,000 clones, 80% to 85% of them appearing once. The sequenced material came from peripheral blood. These TCRs come from a human donor in a cohort sampled during active COVID-19.

This clone was seen just once. CDR3 in DNA: TGTGCCAGCAGCTTAGATGGGACAGTCACAGATACGCAGTATTTT. Its protein product is CASSLDGTVTDTQYF. This chain links TRBV11-3 with TRBJ2-3; 7 bases match TRBD1. The CDR3 extends over 15 amino acids. Germline CDR1 and CDR2: SGHNT and YENEEA. Losses at the gene ends were 0 bases for V and 2 bases for J; bases not matched to a gene: 2.

This clone appeared a single time. This chain joins TRBV29-1 and TRBJ2-2, with 14 bases fitting TRBD2. Germline values: CDR1 SQVTM, CDR2 ANQGSEA. This CDR3 comprises 17 residues. Unmatched junction bases numbered 9, after V lost 7 bases and J lost 2 bases. CDR3 residues: CSAGTSGGRVNTGELFF. DNA for the CDR3: TGCAGCGCTGGGACTAGCGGGGGCCGCGTTAACACCGGGGAGCTGTTTTTT.

This clone was picked up one time. The V call is TRBV28, the J call TRBJ1-4, with 7 bases identical to TRBD1. From germline, CDR1 is MDHEN and CDR2 SYDVKM. This CDR3 has 16 amino acids. Germline trimming cut 3 bases from V and 4 bases from J; bases unmatched to any gene: 8. The DNA of the CDR3 is TGTGCCAGCAGTTTCAGTTCAGGGGGACGTAATGAAAAACTGTTTTTT. Its protein is CASSFSSGGRNEKLFF.

By sample share, this clone is medium-sized. J is TRBJ1-1 and V is TRBV2; D gene ambiguous. The CDR3 runs 13 residues. CDR1 and CDR2 (germline): SNHLY, FYNNEI. Trimming took 4 bases from V and 1 from J, leaving 7 bases between them. The CDR3 sequence is CASSVLENTEAFF. The DNA of the CDR3 is TGTGCCAGCAGTGTTCTAGAGAACACTGAAGCTTTCTTT.

The chain is built from TRBV2 and TRBJ1-1; D not resolved. Germline CDR1 is SNHLY and CDR2 is FYNNEI. Trimming took off 3 bases at V and 4 bases at J, with 21 bases between the two ends. The CDR3 is made up of 17 amino acids. The CDR3 region has the DNA TGTGCCAGCAGTGAGGCGGAGTTGATCTCGAGTAGCACTGAAGCTTTCTTT. Translated, it gives CASSEAELISSSTEAFF.

This clone has only a few counts. The chain recombines TRBV10-2 with TRBJ1-5; TRBD1 agrees at 8 bases. J lost 6 bases, V lost 3 bases, and 4 bases had no gene match. The CDR3 runs to 14 residues. Germline V CDR1 and CDR2: WSHSY, SAAADI. CDR3 amino acids: CASSDDRGGQPQHF. CDR3 sequence (DNA): TGCGCCAGCAGTGACGACAGGGGAGGTCAGCCCCAGCATTTT.

The rearrangement links TRBV27 to TRBJ2-5, with D perhaps TRBD2 (6 bases). This CDR3 region has 13 residues. The germline CDR1 and CDR2 sequences are MNHEY and SMNVEV (reference sequence). V was clipped by 8 bases and J by 5 bases, with 15 bases between them. DNA for the CDR3: TGTGCCAGCCTAAGTCTAGCGAGCGAGACCCAGTACTTC. This codes for CASLSLASETQYF.

The chain joins TRBV29-1 to TRBJ2-2; D gene ambiguous. Germline V gene sequence: CDR1 SQVTM, CDR2 ANQGSEA. CDR3 length: 13 amino acids. V was clipped by 5 bases and J by 1 base, with 8 bases between them. CDR3: CSVKLMNTGELFF. The CDR3 DNA follows: TGCAGCGTTAAACTCATGAACACCGGGGAGCTGTTTTTT.

The chain joins TRBV6-6 to TRBJ1-4; tentative D call: TRBD1 (5 bases). V dropped 2 bases and J dropped 8 bases, with 15 bases sitting between them. The CDR3 sequence is 15 residues long. Germline V CDR1 and CDR2: MNHNY, SVGAGI (reference sequence). CDR3 DNA sequence: TGTGCCAGCAGTTACCGACAGCGGGCCAAAGAAAAACTGTTTTTT. Translation gives CASSYRQRAKEKLFF.

This chain links TRBV15 with TRBJ2-7; 8 bases align to TRBD1. The germline V gene has CDR1 LNHNV and CDR2 YYDKDF (reference sequence). The CDR3 is 18 residues long. V dropped 4 bases and J dropped 2; count of bases not matched to a gene: 16. CDR3 in DNA: TGTGCCACCAGCACTTCTCTACACCGACAGGGGCTCACCTACGAGCAGTACTTC. It codes for CATSTSLHRQGLTYEQYF. The full variable domain, its missing parts supplied by reference TRBV15 and TRBJ2-7, is DAMVIQNPRYQVTQFGKPVTLSCSQTLNHNVMYWYQQKSSQAPKLLFHYYDKDFNNEADTPDNFQSRRPNTSFCFLDIRSPGLGDTAMYLCATSTSLHRQGLTYEQYFGPGTRLTVT.

The chain couples TRBV7-2 to TRBJ1-6; possible D gene TRBD1, 6 bases. The CDR3 contains 18 residues. CDR1 and CDR2 from the germline V gene are SGHTA and FQGNSA. V was cut by 1 base and J by 9 bases, with 22 bases left in between. The CDR3 is CASSLGEIPGHRTSPLHF. CDR3 coding DNA: TGTGCCAGCAGCTTAGGGGAGATCCCGGGACACCGAACTTCACCCCTCCACTTT.

The rearrangement uses TRBV12-3 or TRBV12-4 and TRBJ2-5; maybe TRBD1 (5 bases). This CDR3 comprises 11 residues. Deletions cut 3 bases from V and 9 bases from J, with 8 bases between. This CDR3 is CASSLEGAQYF. CDR3 coding DNA: TGTGCCAGCAGTTTGGAAGGGGCCCAGTACTTC.

The chain carries TRBV11-3 and TRBJ2-7; 9 bases fit TRBD1. The CDR3 runs to 15 residues. V shed 5 bases, J shed 4 bases, and the junction held 9 bases outside the gene matches. CDR1 SGHNT and CDR2 YENEEA come from the germline V gene. The CDR3 sequence is CASSLRDRVGYEQYF. The CDR3 region has the DNA TGTGCCAGCAGCCTACGGGACAGGGTCGGGTACGAGCAGTACTTC.

This clone appeared a few times. The rearrangement uses TRBV6-5 and TRBJ1-1; 8 bases are a match to TRBD1. Germline loops: CDR1 MNHEY, CDR2 SVGAGI. CDR3 length equals 14 residues. After removal of 9 bases from V and 3 bases from J, the junction contained 9 bases not matched to a gene. CDR3 nucleotides: TGTGCCAGTCAGGGGGCAGGGAGGTACACTGAAGCTTTCTTT. This gives the protein CASQGAGRYTEAFF.

The rearrangement links TRBV12-3 or TRBV12-4 to TRBJ1-4; D not certain. V lost 3 bases to trimming and J lost 8 bases, with 7 bases between them. The CDR3 spans 12 residues. CDR3 sequence reads: CASSFPGEKLFF. CDR3 coding DNA: TGTGCCAGCAGTTTCCCGGGAGAAAAACTGTTTTTT.

This clone was seen a few times. V is TRBV11-3 and J is TRBJ1-2, with 7 positions matching TRBD1. Trimming cost V 3 bases and J 6 bases; bases outside gene matches: 7. The CDR3 is made up of 14 amino acids. Germline CDR1 SGHNT, CDR2 YENEEA. CDR3 DNA: TGTGCCAGCAGCTTTTACCCGACAGGGAATGGCTACACCTTC. It codes for CASSFYPTGNGYTF. The full variable domain, in which reference TRBV11-3 and TRBJ1-2 provide the parts outside the CDR3, is EAGVVQSPRYKIIEKKQPVAFWCNPISGHNTLYWYLQNLGQGPELLIRYENEEAVDDSQLPKDRFSAERLKGVDSTLKIQPAELGDSAVYLCASSFYPTGNGYTFGSGTRLTVV.

This clone came up a few times. V gene TRBV3-1 (or the pseudogene TRBV3-2) combines with J gene TRBJ1-2; D is perhaps TRBD1 (6 bases). The germline V gene has CDR1 LGHDT and CDR2 YNNKEL (reference sequence). This CDR3 spans 14 amino acids. Trimming cost V 3 bases and J 5 bases, with 13 bases left between them. Here the CDR3 reads CASSHFQGRYGYTF. The CDR3, as DNA: TGTGCCAGCAGCCACTTTCAGGGGCGGTATGGCTACACCTTC.

The chain recombines TRBV5-1 with TRBJ1-1; 9 positions match TRBD1. The germline V gene has CDR1 SGHRS and CDR2 YFSETQ. This CDR3 spans 15 amino acids. V shed 5 bases and J 6 bases; nucleotides not matched to a gene: 11. In DNA form, the CDR3 reads TGCGCCAGCAGATCCTACAGGGGGCAGGTCGCTGAAGCTTTCTTT. This translates into CASRSYRGQVAEAFF.

The V gene is TRBV9, the J gene TRBJ2-7; TRBD1 is a possible D gene (6 bases). V lost 0 bases and J 4 bases, leaving 11 bases between the germline ends. The CDR3 length is 14 residues. CDR1 and CDR2 from the germline V gene are SGDLS and YYNGEE. The CDR3 spells CASSVGAGQYEQYF. The CDR3 DNA is TGTGCCAGCAGCGTAGGGGCAGGACAGTACGAGCAGTACTTC.

The rearrangement uses TRBV4-3 and TRBJ1-2; 8 bases are a match to TRBD1. Trimming at V came to 3 bases and at J to 8 bases, leaving 8 bases not matched to a gene. The CDR3 is 14 amino acids. Germline V lookup: CDR1 LGHNA, CDR2 YSLEER. In DNA form, the CDR3 reads TGCGCCAGCAGCCACCGCAGGGGGCAGGGAGGCTACACCTTC. It is translated as CASSHRRGQGGYTF.

A few counts support this clone. The genes are TRBV27 and TRBJ2-5, with 7 bases that match TRBD2. The germline CDR1 and CDR2 sequences are MNHEY and SMNVEV (reference sequence). After removal of 5 bases from V and 3 bases from J, the junction contained 6 bases not matched to a gene. This CDR3 has 14 residues. CDR3 in amino acids: CASSPLGTKETQYF. In nucleotides, the CDR3 is TGTGCCAGCAGTCCTCTCGGGACTAAAGAGACCCAGTACTTC.

This chain joins TRBV10-2 and TRBJ2-1; the D is unclear. Trimming cost V 11 bases and J 6 bases, with 11 bases left between them. The CDR3 spans 11 residues. Germline V gene lookup returns CDR1 WSHSY and CDR2 SAAADI. The CDR3: CASLKLNEQFF. CDR3 coding DNA: TGCGCCTCGCTTAAGCTCAATGAGCAGTTCTTC.

The rearrangement uses TRBV20-1 and TRBJ1-4; the match to TRBD1 covers 7 bases. CDR1 DFQATT and CDR2 SNEGSKA come from the germline V gene (reference sequence). The trim removed 3 bases at V and 8 bases at J, leaving 6 bases unmatched. This CDR3 region has 13 residues. This chain's CDR3 is CSASPGTVEKLFF. Here the CDR3 DNA reads TGCAGTGCTAGTCCCGGGACAGTGGAAAAACTGTTTTTT.

This sequence joins TRBV19 and TRBJ1-2; D is ambiguous. CDR1 and CDR2 (germline): LNHDA, SQIVND (reference sequence). V dropped 6 bases and J dropped 4 bases, with 9 bases sitting between them. There are 12 residues in the CDR3. The CDR3 DNA is TGTGCCAGTAGAGAGGGAAGCTATGGCTACACCTTC. This translates into CASREGSYGYTF.

The chain recombines TRBV5-6 with TRBJ2-7; 9 nucleotides match TRBD1. Germline values: CDR1 SGHDT, CDR2 YYEEEE. The CDR3 spans 15 residues. After removal of 3 bases from V and 2 bases from J, the junction contained 6 bases not matched to a gene. CDR3 bases: TGTGCCAGCAGCTGGGGGACAGGGTGGACCTACGAGCAGTACTTC. Its translation: CASSWGTGWTYEQYF.

The gene calls are TRBV6-5 and TRBJ1-2, with D tentatively TRBD1 (6 bases). The CDR3 has 14 amino acids. V gave up 10 bases and J gave up 4 bases, with 19 bases separating them. In germline, CDR1 is MNHEY, CDR2 SVGAGI. The DNA of the CDR3 is TGTGCCACCACTCCACTACTGGACAGCTATGGCTACACCTTC. Protein: CATTPLLDSYGYTF.

This clone was counted between two and nine times. The CDR3 sequence is CASSAGQQNTEAFF. For the CDR3, the DNA is TGTGCCAGCAGCGCTGGACAGCAGAACACTGAAGCTTTCTTT. V is TRBV7-2 and J is TRBJ1-1; the D gene is possibly TRBD1 (6 bases). This CDR3 comprises 14 residues. CDR1 is SGHTA and CDR2 is FQGNSA in the germline V gene. Between the trimmed V and J ends, which lost 5 bases and 1 base, there was a span of 11 bases.